A selection of T cell receptor beta chains follows, all from one sample in a study of shared clonotypes between healthy human individuals. The method was immunoSEQ multiplex PCR; TCRdb's version includes in-frame clones alone and lacks a portion of them. The sample has around 2.1 million clones; roughly 91% are singletons. Sequenced sample: naive CD8+ T cells from PBMCs. All receptors come from a man between 18 and 29 years old in good health. Some clones in this sample may be carry-over from other donors' samples. Each CDR3 is given with its conserved first and last residue. A D gene is named only where the DNA matches it firmly. For some rows the clone size is stated as once, few or many, or as a class when expanded; others skip it.

>TRBV28|TRBJ1-5|few|TRBD1
TGTGCCAGCAGCCCCACAGGGGAGGTCCAGCCCCAGCATTTT
CASSPTGEVQPQHF
>TRBV28|TRBJ1-4|few|TRBD1
TGTGCCACCTACGACAGGGGGTATGAAAAACTGTTTTTT
CATYDRGYEKLFF
>TRBV6-6|TRBJ2-2|NA|NA
TGTGCCAGCAGCGGGCCTCCGAACACCGGGGAGCTGTTTTTT
CASSGPPNTGELFF
>TRBV6-1|TRBJ2-5|NA|NA
TGTGCCAGCAGTGAATATCGCGGGAAAGAGACCCAGTACTTC
CASSEYRGKETQYF
>TRBV29-1|TRBJ2-3|NA|NA
TGCAGCGTTGAAGTCGTAGTCCTTTCGAGGACTAATACGCAGTATTTT
CSVEVVVLSRTNTQYF
>TRBV27|TRBJ2-7|NA|NA
TGTGCCAGCAGTTTATTTTCTTCCGAAACACCGGGCTCCTACGAGCAGTACTTC
CASSLFSSETPGSYEQYF
>TRBV5-1|TRBJ1-2|NA|NA
TGCGCCAGCAGCTTGGCCGGGGGAGGGGACGGCTACACCTTC
CASSLAGGGDGYTF
>TRBV7-2|TRBJ2-7|NA|TRBD1
TGTGCCAGCAGCCAGGCGACAGGGTTTAAATATTACGAGCAGTACTTC
CASSQATGFKYYEQYF
>TRBV28|TRBJ2-7|NA|TRBD2
TGTGCCAGCAGTTTTAGCGGGAGGCCCTACGAGCAGTACTTC
CASSFSGRPYEQYF
>TRBV7-2|TRBJ2-1|NA|NA
TGTGCCAGCAGCTTAGCCACGGGACGTGCCCAAATTTACAATGAGCAGTTCTTC
CASSLATGRAQIYNEQFF
>TRBV7-6|TRBJ1-4|NA|TRBD1
TGTGCCAGCAGCTTGGGGACAGGGGAGGGACGGAGTGAAAAACTGTTTTTT
CASSLGTGEGRSEKLFF
>TRBV27|TRBJ1-5|NA|TRBD1
TGTGCCAGCAGTTCACAGGGGGTCCACAATCAGCCCCAGCATTTT
CASSSQGVHNQPQHF
>TRBV9|TRBJ1-1|few|TRBD1
TGTGCCAGCAGCCCAGGGGGGGCTGAAGCTTTCTTT
CASSPGGAEAFF
>TRBV6-4|TRBJ2-7|NA|NA
TGTTCCCAACACGGCCTGAGACCCGTATCCTACGAGCAGTACTTC
CSQHGLRPVSYEQYF
>TRBV2|TRBJ1-5|NA|NA
TGTGCCAGCAGTGCTCAAGACAGACAGCCCCAGCATTTT
CASSAQDRQPQHF
>TRBV19|TRBJ2-7|NA|NA
TGTGCCAGTAGTATCGGAGATTACAACTACGAGCAGTACTTC
CASSIGDYNYEQYF
>TRBV19|TRBJ2-5|NA|NA
TGTGCCAGTAGTATAGAGGGGCAGGGAAACTTC
CASSIEGQGNF
>TRBV27|TRBJ2-5|NA|NA
TGTGCCAGCAGTTTGTGGGGGCATGGGGAGACCCAGTACTTC
CASSLWGHGETQYF
>TRBV7-9|TRBJ1-2|NA|TRBD1
TGTGCCAGCAGACGCGAGGACAGGCCGAGCGACTATGGCTACACCTTC
CASRREDRPSDYGYTF
>TRBV18|TRBJ1-5|NA|NA
TGTGCCAGCCGGGTGGTTCAGCCCCAGCATTTT
CASRVVQPQHF
>TRBV27|TRBJ1-2|NA|NA
TGTGCCAGCAGTTTTGGTGGAGGCTACACCTTC
CASSFGGGYTF
>TRBV7-8|TRBJ1-5|NA|NA
TGTGCCAGCAGCAGAGGTATGGGCAGAGGGGACAATCAGCCCCAGCATTTT
CASSRGMGRGDNQPQHF
>TRBV28|TRBJ2-5|NA|NA
TGTGCCAGCAGTCCCGACCCGCGGTTACAAGAGACCCAGTACTTC
CASSPDPRLQETQYF
>TRBV7-9|TRBJ2-7|NA|TRBD2
TGTGCCAGCAGCTCTAGGACTAGCGGACCCTCGGGGGGGCCCTACGAGCAGTACTTC
CASSSRTSGPSGGPYEQYF
>TRBV27|TRBJ2-1|NA|TRBD2
TGTGCCAGCAGTTTACAGGCGGGAGGGAATGAGCAGTTCTTC
CASSLQAGGNEQFF
>TRBV7-9|TRBJ2-5|NA|NA
TGTGCCAGCAGCTTATCAGATGAGGGGGAGACCCAGTACTTC
CASSLSDEGETQYF
>TRBV7-6|TRBJ2-1|NA|TRBD2
TGTGCCAGCAGCTTAGAGGTAGCGGGAGCCAACAATGAGCAGTTCTTC
CASSLEVAGANNEQFF
>TRBV7-9|TRBJ2-5|NA|NA
TGTGCCAGCAGCTTAGCGGAGCCAGGGGGGGAGACCCAGTACTTC
CASSLAEPGGETQYF
>TRBV2|TRBJ2-7|once|NA
TGTGCCAGCAGTGAGGGGCCGGGAGCCTACGAGCAGTACTTC
CASSEGPGAYEQYF
>TRBV14|TRBJ2-1|NA|NA
TGTGCCAGCAGCCAAGATCATTGGTACACGGAAGACAATGAGCAGTTCTTC
CASSQDHWYTEDNEQFF
>TRBV5-5|TRBJ2-7|NA|NA
TGTGCCAGCAGCCCGGGACACTCCTACGAGCAGTACTTC
CASSPGHSYEQYF
>TRBV12-2|TRBJ2-7|NA|NA
TGTGCAAGTCGCTCCACATTACAGGGGGCACCCTACGAGCAGTACTTC
CASRSTLQGAPYEQYF
>TRBV9|TRBJ1-1|NA|NA
TGTGCCAGCAGCGACCCACGGTGGGGCACTGAAGCTTTCTTT
CASSDPRWGTEAFF
>TRBV6-6|TRBJ2-5|NA|NA
TGTGCCAGCAGACGCCTTGGGGTGGGGGTTGGGGAGACCCAGTACTTC
CASRRLGVGVGETQYF
>TRBV28|TRBJ1-4|NA|TRBD1
TGTGCCAGCAGTGACAGGGCAACTAATGAAAAACTGTTTTTT
CASSDRATNEKLFF
>TRBV7-2|TRBJ2-7|once|TRBD1
TGTGCCAGCAGCTCAAGGACAGGGGGCGTAGGTTCCTACGAGCAGTACTTC
CASSSRTGGVGSYEQYF
>TRBV28|TRBJ1-5|NA|NA
TGTGCCAGCAGTTTCCCTTCCTCACAGGTTTATAGCAATCAGCCCCAGCATTTT
CASSFPSSQVYSNQPQHF
>TRBV27|TRBJ2-7|NA|NA
TGTGCCAGCAGTTTAGGGTCAGGGGTATACGAGCAGTACTTC
CASSLGSGVYEQYF
>TRBV4-1|TRBJ2-7|NA|NA
TGCGCCAGCAGCCAAGATACAGGGCACTACGAGCAGTACTTC
CASSQDTGHYEQYF
>TRBV5-1|TRBJ2-7|NA|TRBD1
TGCGCCAGCGCACTGACCAGGGGGACAGGAGACGAGCAGTACTTC
CASALTRGTGDEQYF
>TRBV9|TRBJ2-6|NA|TRBD2
TGTGCCAGCAGCGCCAGACTAGCGGGATTGCCTCCGGGGGGGGCCAACGTCCTGACTTTC
CASSARLAGLPPGGANVLTF
>TRBV6-1|TRBJ2-7|once|TRBD2
TGTGCCAGCAGTGAAGGGCAGGGCGTGACTAGCGGGGATACCTACGAGCAGTACTTC
CASSEGQGVTSGDTYEQYF
>TRBV13|TRBJ1-2|NA|NA
TGTGCCAGCGGGACTGTGGACAGCTATGGCTACACCTTC
CASGTVDSYGYTF